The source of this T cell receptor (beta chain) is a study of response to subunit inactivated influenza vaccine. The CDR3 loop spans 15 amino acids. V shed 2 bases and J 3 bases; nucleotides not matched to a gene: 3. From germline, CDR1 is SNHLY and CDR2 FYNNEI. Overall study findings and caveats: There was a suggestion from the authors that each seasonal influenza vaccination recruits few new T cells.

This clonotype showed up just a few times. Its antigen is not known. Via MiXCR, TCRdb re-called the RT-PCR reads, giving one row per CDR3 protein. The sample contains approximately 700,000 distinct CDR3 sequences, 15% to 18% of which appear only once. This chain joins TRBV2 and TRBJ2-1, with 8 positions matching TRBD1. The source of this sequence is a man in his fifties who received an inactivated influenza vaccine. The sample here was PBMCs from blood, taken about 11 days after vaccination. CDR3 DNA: TGTGCCAGCAGTGAAAAGACAGGGGACTACAATGAGCAGTTCTTC. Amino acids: CASSEKTGDYNEQFF.